This record concerns one T cell receptor (beta chain) sequence. Its antigen has not been determined. The sample holds no much larger clone one base away, and base qualities are not on file. TCRbeta CDR3 regions were amplified from genomic DNA by means of the immunoSEQ Assay, a bias-controlled multiplex PCR. The authors' pipeline ran thus. Within the assay, amplification of reference gene primers was used to estimate how many nucleated cells each sample contained. To quantify the absolute abundance of each unique TCRbeta CDR3 rearrangement, sequence reads were collapsed and filtered. Productive Simpson clonality was computed per sample as the square root of Simpson's diversity index over productive rearrangements. TCRdb obtained this table from immuneACCESS and retained in-frame rearrangements with V and J assigned. These tables miss some clones; where compared with another copy, unresolved V genes account for less than half of the shortfall, and the remainder is unexplained. D and trimming were read from the DNA, whereas the V and J calls and clone size are those reported in that table. The sample table contains roughly 220,000 clones; only one count was recorded for approximately 86% of them. The top ten clones comprise approximately 4.2% of the sample.

The record originates from a study of blood T cell repertoires in COVID-19 (TCRdb year 2020). Some background on the complete study: Samples covering the acute and convalescent phases of COVID-19 were provided by collaborators in the United States, Italy and Spain. Subjects who had been exposed to COVID-19, were actively infected with it, or had recovered from it provided the deeply sampled blood TCRbeta repertoires that made up the dataset. HLA class I and class II types, where available, came from metadata supplied by the sample provider rather than from assay-based typing. The material from the prospective study consisted of cDNA or gDNA derived from T cells, B-cell-depleted T cells, or PBMCs. The samples were drawn from the first 160 participants of the ongoing ImmuneRACE study and from 1,254 subjects provided by 6 global collaborators. A de-identified subject ID, COVID-19 status, age in years and sex were almost always included in the sample metadata. The repertoires were made available in a free public database intended to serve as a resource for research on the immune response to SARS-CoV-2. The full study reports these points: The amount of clinical and demographic metadata varied by source and participant and was provided uncurated.

From the germline V gene, CDR1 is MDHEN and CDR2 is SYDVKM. Ends trimmed: V by 9 bases, J by 1 base; bases unmatched to a gene: 11. Including the terminal cysteine and phenylalanine, the CDR3 comprises 17 residues. Only the CDR3 DNA is retained, 51 bases long and in frame from the first base. Enrolling through a virtual design, the prospective study's participants ranged in age from roughly 18 to 90 years and lived across 24 United States geographic areas. Cohort assignment in the prospective study relied on participant-reported clinical history from a screening survey and a study questionnaire. In the prospective study, mobile phlebotomists collected whole blood, serum and a nasopharyngeal or oropharyngeal swab from each participant. Prospective study participants could optionally give additional blood draws and questionnaires over an approximately two-month period. Before DNA extraction, prospective study blood samples were shipped either frozen or at room temperature.

The sequence links TRBV28 to TRBJ2-5; the junction holds 13 bases that match TRBD2. This TCR derives from a woman in her thirties or forties with acute COVID-19. The sample taken for sequencing was PBMCs or T cells enriched from blood (not recorded which). The DNA reads TGTGCCAGTGAGGAGGGGACTAGCGGGACTATCCAAGAGACCCAGTACTTC. Its coded protein is CASEEGTSGTIQETQYF.